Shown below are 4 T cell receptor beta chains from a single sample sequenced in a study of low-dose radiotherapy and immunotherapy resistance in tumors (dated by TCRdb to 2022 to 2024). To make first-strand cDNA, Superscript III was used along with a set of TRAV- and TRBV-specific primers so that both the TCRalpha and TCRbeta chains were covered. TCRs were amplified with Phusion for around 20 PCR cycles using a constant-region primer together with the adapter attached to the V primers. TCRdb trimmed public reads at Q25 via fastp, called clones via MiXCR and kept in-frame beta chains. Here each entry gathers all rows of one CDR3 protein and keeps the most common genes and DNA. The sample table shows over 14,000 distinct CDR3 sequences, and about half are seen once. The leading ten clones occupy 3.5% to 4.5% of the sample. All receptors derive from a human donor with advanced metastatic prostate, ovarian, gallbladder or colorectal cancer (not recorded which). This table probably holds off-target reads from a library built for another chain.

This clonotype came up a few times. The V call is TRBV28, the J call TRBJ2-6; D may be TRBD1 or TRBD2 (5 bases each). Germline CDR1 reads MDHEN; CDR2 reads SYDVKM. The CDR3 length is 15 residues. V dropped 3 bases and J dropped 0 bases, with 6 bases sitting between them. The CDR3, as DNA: TGTGCCAGCAGTTTTGGGACCTCTGGGGCCAACGTCCTGACTTTC. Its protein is CASSFGTSGANVLTF.

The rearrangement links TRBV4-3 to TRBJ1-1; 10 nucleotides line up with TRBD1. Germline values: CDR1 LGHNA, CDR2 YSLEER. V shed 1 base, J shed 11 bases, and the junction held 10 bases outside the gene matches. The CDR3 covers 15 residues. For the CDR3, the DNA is TGCGCCAGCAGCCAAGTGGACAGGGGGTCTCTTGTGGCTTTCTTT. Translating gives CASSQVDRGSLVAFF.

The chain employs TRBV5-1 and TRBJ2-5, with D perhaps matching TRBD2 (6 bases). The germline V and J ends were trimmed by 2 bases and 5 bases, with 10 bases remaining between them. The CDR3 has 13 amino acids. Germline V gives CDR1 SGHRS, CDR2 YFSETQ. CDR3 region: CASSLGDWETQYF. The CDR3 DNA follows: TGCGCCAGCAGCTTAGGGGACTGGGAGACCCAGTACTTC.

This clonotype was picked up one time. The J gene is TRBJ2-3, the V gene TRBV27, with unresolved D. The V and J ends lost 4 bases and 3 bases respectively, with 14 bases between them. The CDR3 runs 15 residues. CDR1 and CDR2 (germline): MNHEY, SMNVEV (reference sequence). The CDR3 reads CASSSNRKGTDTQYF. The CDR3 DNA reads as TGTGCCAGCAGTTCTAACCGCAAAGGGACAGATACGCAGTATTTT.